This is a list of T cell receptor beta chains from one sample in a study of T cell responses to AZD1222 COVID-19 vaccine. Profiling relied on immunoSEQ multiplex PCR, and the TCRdb table lists in-frame clones only, not all of them. The sample lists about 160,000 clones, over 75% occurring once. This sample comprised peripheral blood, obtained 28 days after the second AZD1222 dose. These receptors were taken from an adult who received the AZD1222 COVID-19 vaccine. Both conserved end residues are part of each CDR3. D genes are given only for firm matches. Clone size is shown for a subset of rows, as once, few, many or a class of expanded clone.

j_call clone_size v_call d_call cdr3_aa cdr3_nt
TRBJ2-5 . TRBV12-3/TRBV12-4 TRBD1 CASSETGGETQYF TGTGCCAGCAGCGAGACAGGGGGTGAGACCCAGTACTTC
TRBJ1-2 . TRBV2 . CASSGTQGTYGYTF TGTGCCAGCAGTGGAACCCAGGGTACTTATGGCTACACCTTC
TRBJ1-3 once TRBV5-1 TRBD1 CASSPRTGAGNTIYF TGCGCCAGCAGCCCGCGTACAGGGGCTGGAAACACCATATATTTT
TRBJ2-3 . TRBV9 TRBD2 CASGLSGTSGGAPTDTQYF TGTGCCAGCGGATTATCCGGGACTAGCGGGGGGGCGCCCACAGATACGCAGTATTTT
TRBJ2-7 . TRBV3-1/TRBV3-2 . CASSQGQGLADYEQYF TGTGCCAGCAGCCAAGGTCAGGGACTGGCTGACTACGAGCAGTACTTC
TRBJ2-5 . TRBV9 . CASGGVKETQYF TGTGCCAGCGGAGGCGTAAAAGAGACCCAGTACTTC
TRBJ1-1 . TRBV6-5 . CASSQTGSEAFF TGTGCCAGCAGCCAAACCGGATCTGAAGCTTTCTTT
TRBJ1-2 . TRBV3-1/TRBV3-2 . CASSQVDNGYGYTF TGTGCCAGCAGCCAAGTTGACAATGGTTATGGCTACACCTTC
TRBJ2-7 . TRBV5-1 . CASSLIGRRIPPNSSYEQYF TGCGCCAGCAGCTTGATCGGTAGGCGAATTCCACCCAATAGCTCCTACGAGCAGTACTTC
TRBJ1-1 . TRBV5-1 . CASSPTQGMDAFF TGCGCCAGCAGCCCAACCCAGGGTATGGACGCTTTCTTT
TRBJ1-3 . TRBV5-5 . CASSLSQNVQGQIGNTIYF TGTGCCAGCAGCTTGAGCCAGAATGTCCAGGGACAAATTGGAAACACCATATATTTT